The 12 T cell receptor beta chains in this list originate from one sample, sequenced in a study. TCRdb re-called the RT-PCR reads with MiXCR, one entry per CDR3 protein. Of approximately 720,000 distinct CDR3 sequences listed, 13% to 15% are singletons. Sequenced input: memory CD4+ T cells from blood. These receptors were collected from a female donor in good health, serving as a healthy control.

This clonotype was detected only a few times. The chain combines TRBV20-1 with TRBJ1-5; 7 bases agree with TRBD1. The CDR3 is 15 amino acids. V was pared by 6 bases and J by 2 bases, with 10 bases of the junction left unmatched. Germline V CDR1 and CDR2: DFQATT, SNEGSKA (reference sequence). CDR3 sequence (DNA): TGCAGTGCCGATAAAACAGGGGCGGGCAATCAGCCCCAGCATTTT. This encodes CSADKTGAGNQPQHF.

At least ten counts were recorded for this clonotype. The CDR3 DNA follows: TGTGCCAGCAGCTTGTTGACGGCCTATGGCTACACCTTC. This translates into CASSLLTAYGYTF. V and J are TRBV5-4 and TRBJ1-2; D gene ambiguous. The V and J ends lost 1 base and 4 bases respectively, with 8 bases between them. This CDR3 has 13 amino acids. Germline loops: CDR1 SGHNT, CDR2 YYREEE (reference sequence). The whole variable domain, remainder taken from reference TRBV5-4 and TRBJ1-2, is ETGVTQSPTHLIKTRGQQVTLRCSSQSGHNTVSWYQQALGQGPQFIFQYYREEENGRGNFPPRFSGLQFPNYSSELNVNALELDDSALYLCASSLLTAYGYTFGSGTRLTVV.

This clonotype was picked up a small number of times. The J gene is TRBJ2-1, the V gene TRBV20-1; D possibly corresponds to TRBD2 (6 bases). The CDR3 covers 15 residues. Germline V gene sequence: CDR1 DFQATT, CDR2 SNEGSKA (reference sequence). The V end was cut by 0 bases, the J end by 4 bases, with 13 bases between. CDR3 nucleotides: TGCAGTGCTAGAGACCTAAAGACTAGTTACAATGAGCAGTTCTTC. Translating it yields CSARDLKTSYNEQFF.

A few counts support this clonotype. This chain links TRBV29-1 with TRBJ2-7; 14 bases map to TRBD2. The length of the CDR3 is 15 residues. Per the germline V gene, CDR1 is SQVTM and CDR2 is ANQGSEA. With V trimmed by 4 bases and J by 2 bases, 4 bases remained unmatched. In DNA, the CDR3 is TGCAGCGTTGGGGGGACTAGCGGGAGCCCCTACGAGCAGTACTTC. This encodes CSVGGTSGSPYEQYF.

V is TRBV20-1 and J is TRBJ2-1; unclear D gene. Between the trimmed V and J ends, which lost 5 bases and 2 bases, there was a span of 10 bases. This CDR3 spans 13 amino acids. Germline V gene lookup returns CDR1 DFQATT and CDR2 SNEGSKA (reference sequence). Written as DNA, the CDR3 is TGCAGTGCTGGGGTTGGGGCCTACAATGAGCAGTTCTTC. Amino acid sequence: CSAGVGAYNEQFF.

In regard to this clonotype: The junction and the germline gene differ at one end; a read error may be behind it. The V and J genes are TRBV7-6 and TRBJ2-3, with D perhaps TRBD2 (6 bases). The CDR3 length is 17 residues. Germline CDR1 SGHVS, CDR2 FNYEAQ. The CDR3 DNA reads as TGTGCCATCAGCTTAGACAAGGGACTGGGGACGTCAGATACGCAGTATTTT. It codes for CAISLDKGLGTSDTQYF.

This clonotype was picked up a small number of times. This chain connects TRBV15 to TRBJ1-5; TRBD1 agrees at 7 bases. The germline gives CDR1 LNHNV, CDR2 YYDKDF (reference sequence). The V gene end was trimmed by 4 bases and the J gene end by 3 bases; junction bases not matched to a gene: 12. This CDR3 spans 17 amino acids. The CDR3 nucleotides read TGTGCCACCAGCAAACGGACAGGACCACTAACCAATCAGCCCCAGCATTTT. The encoded protein is CATSKRTGPLTNQPQHF.

The V call is TRBV11-2, the J call TRBJ1-6; D call uncertain. Trimming pared 0 bases from V and 8 bases from J, leaving 8 bases between. The CDR3 is 14 residues long. The germline V gene has CDR1 SGHAT and CDR2 FQNNGV. The CDR3 loop is CASSLDQVHSPLHF. DNA for the CDR3: TGTGCCAGCAGCTTAGATCAAGTGCATTCACCCCTCCACTTT.

This clonotype occurred many times. This chain links TRBV7-2 with TRBJ2-7, with TRBD2 matching 9 bases. With V trimmed by 0 bases and J by 7 bases, 13 bases remained unmatched. The CDR3 spans 17 residues. The germline V gene has CDR1 SGHTA and CDR2 FQGNSA. Written as DNA, the CDR3 is TGTGCCAGCAGCTTAGCTCCATTGCGGGAGGGCCTTTGGGAGCAGTACTTC. The encoded protein is CASSLAPLREGLWEQYF.

This clonotype was seen repeatedly, ten times or more. V usage is TRBV27 and J usage is TRBJ2-1; D perhaps matches TRBD1 (6 bases). Between the trimmed V and J ends, which lost 6 bases and 0 bases, there was a span of 18 bases. CDR3 length equals 17 residues. Germline V lookup: CDR1 MNHEY, CDR2 SMNVEV (reference sequence). The CDR3 DNA sequence: TGTGCCAGCAGCCGACTTACAGGGCCGAGCTCCTACAATGAGCAGTTCTTC. Protein: CASSRLTGPSSYNEQFF.

The chain couples TRBV19 to TRBJ1-5; possible D gene TRBD1, 5 bases. Germline CDR1 LNHDA, CDR2 SQIVND (reference sequence). CDR3 length: 14 residues. The germline V and J ends were trimmed by 3 bases and 4 bases, with 10 bases remaining between them. The DNA of the CDR3 is TGTGCCAGTAGTATTGTGGGGGTGAATCAGCCCCAGCATTTT. As protein: CASSIVGVNQPQHF.

The table lists this clonotype with many counts. CDR3 amino acids: CASSSRGSRGNIQYF. The CDR3 nucleotides read TGTGCCAGCAGCTCCCGCGGGAGCAGGGGAAACATTCAGTACTTC. The rearrangement uses TRBV7-2 and TRBJ2-4; D may be TRBD2 (7 bases). Germline CDR1 and CDR2: SGHTA and FQGNSA. Trimming stripped 4 bases from V and 6 bases from J, with 16 bases between. This CDR3 has 15 amino acids.